This TCR beta chain was retrieved from a study of blood T cells in healthy people across ages. The CDR3 consists of 15 residues. V was trimmed by 0 bases and J by 0 bases, leaving 9 bases between them. Germline assignment: CDR1 SGHKS and CDR2 YYEKEE (reference sequence). Together with a sample-barcoded 5' primer, a J-beta primer mix was included in a second PCR lasting about 6 to 11 cycles. From the 5' RACE reads, TCRdb called clonotypes with MiXCR, one entry per CDR3 protein. There are 800,000 to 950,000 distinct CDR3 sequences in the sample; almost 30% occur only once, and about a tenth lies in the top ten. The data were also submitted as part of a second study, on T cells of mothers and their children. In that study: Per mother, over 9 million TCR beta CDR3 reads were obtained; per child, about 3 million.

Sequenced: blood. This sequence joins TRBV5-5 and TRBJ2-5; D call uncertain. This receptor was identified in a woman aged 40-49 years in good health. The CDR3 region has the DNA TGTGCCAGCAGCTTGGTTCGAGAATACCAAGAGACCCAGTACTTC. It translates to CASSLVREYQETQYF.